This T cell receptor beta chain was profiled in a study of beta chain features in type 1 diabetes. The V gene end was trimmed by 6 bases and the J gene end by 1 base; junction bases not matched to a gene: 8. CDR3 length: 14 amino acids. The germline V gene has CDR1 SQVTM and CDR2 ANQGSEA. This clone came up many times. Expressed TCRB transcripts were sequenced after all isolated RNA was converted to cDNA. Sequenced by immunoSEQ multiplex PCR; TCRdb stores in-frame clones only, minus some. Seen here are 110,000 to 150,000 clones, less than 9% observed once, and the top ten hold 1.1% to 1.5%. The rearrangement uses TRBV29-1 and TRBJ1-1, with 7 bases identical to TRBD1. Sequenced sample: central memory CD4+ T cells from blood. The receptor was isolated from a woman in her twenties or thirties in good health. This chain's CDR3 is CSVSWTGGNTEAFF. The CDR3 DNA reads as TGCAGCGTGTCGTGGACAGGCGGGAACACTGAAGCTTTCTTT.